This entry lists 10 T cell receptor beta chains sequenced from one sample in a study of T cells in Graves' hyperthyroidism and ophthalmopathy. TCR beta CDR3 regions were amplified from RNA transcripts. HTBI primers were used for first-round RT-PCR of the TCR CDR3. TCRdb processed the multiplex PCR reads anew with MiXCR; each CDR3 protein has one entry. The table records a few hundred thousand distinct CDR3 sequences, 13% of them present only once. The specimen sequenced was blood. These receptor sequences come from a woman in her late teens or twenties with Graves' hyperthyroidism.

About this clonotype: One end of the junction does not line up with germline, which may come from a read error. This sequence joins TRBV5-1 and TRBJ2-7, with 9 nucleotides matching TRBD2. CDR1 is SGHRS and CDR2 is YFSETQ in the germline V gene. This CDR3 region has 12 residues. The CDR3 bases are TGCGCCGGCAGCCCGGCGGGGGGGGAGCAGTACTTC. Amino acid sequence: CAGSPAGGEQYF.

The chain combines TRBV10-3 with TRBJ1-3; D is undetermined. Germline V gives CDR1 ENHRY, CDR2 SYGVKD. The CDR3 loop spans 13 amino acids. The V end was cut by 6 bases, the J end by 4 bases, with 10 bases between. The chain's CDR3 is CAISSPPGNTIYF. The CDR3 DNA is TGTGCCATCAGCTCACCCCCGGGAAACACCATATATTTT.

This clonotype was detected only a few times. The V call is TRBV30, the J call TRBJ2-5; D gene unclear. V was pared by 2 bases and J by 3 bases, with 4 bases between. The CDR3 runs to 11 residues. Germline V gene lookup returns CDR1 GTSNPN and CDR2 SVGIG (reference sequence). The CDR3 coding sequence is TGTGCCTGGAGTTCGGAAGAGACCCAGTACTTC. It translates to CAWSSEETQYF. The full variable domain, with the rest looked up from reference TRBV30 and TRBJ2-5, is SQTIHQWPATLVQPVGSPLSLECTVEGTSNPNLYWYRQAAGRGLQLLFYSVGIGQISSEVPQNLSASRPQDRQFILSSKKLLLSDSGFYLCAWSSEETQYFGPGTRLLVL.

The gene calls are TRBV19 and TRBJ1-4; D unresolved. The CDR3 is 14 residues long. The germline V gene has CDR1 LNHDA and CDR2 SQIVND (reference sequence). Trimming left V 2 bases short and J 1 base short, with 5 bases between. For the CDR3, the DNA is TGTGCCAGTAGTATAACGTTAACTAATGAAAAACTGTTTTTT. Translating it yields CASSITLTNEKLFF.

This clonotype was observed at least ten times. The genes are TRBV3-1 and TRBJ1-2; D unresolved. V gave up 6 bases and J gave up 3 bases, with 8 bases separating them. This CDR3 has 12 residues. The germline gives CDR1 LGHDT, CDR2 YNNKEL (reference sequence). The CDR3 region is CASRTTDYGYTF. DNA of the CDR3: TGTGCCAGCAGGACAACTGACTATGGCTACACCTTC.

This clonotype showed up many times. V is TRBV6-2 or TRBV6-3 and J is TRBJ2-3; 11 nucleotides match TRBD2. V was pared by 5 bases and J by 1 base, with 5 bases of the junction left unmatched. This CDR3 is 16 amino acids long. In germline, CDR1 is MNHEY, CDR2 SVGEGT. The CDR3 DNA reads TGTGCCAGCAGTGAGACTAGCGGGGAGGGCACAGATACGCAGTATTTT. Translated: CASSETSGEGTDTQYF.

This clonotype was recorded many times. The rearrangement links TRBV7-9 to TRBJ1-1; D ambiguous. The CDR3 has 13 residues. Germline values: CDR1 SEHNR, CDR2 FQNEAQ (reference sequence). V lost 5 bases and J lost 5, with 12 bases in between. CDR3 in amino acids: CASSPTLGTEAFF. CDR3 nucleotides: TGTGCCAGCAGCCCAACCCTAGGGACTGAAGCTTTCTTT.

This clonotype was counted many times. The chain has TRBV6-1 and TRBJ2-7; TRBD1 is a possible D gene (5 bases). This CDR3 is 14 amino acids long. Germline CDR1 is MNHNS and CDR2 is SASEGT. Between the trimmed V and J ends, which lost 5 bases and 0 bases, there was a span of 11 bases. The CDR3 region is CASSQSGYSYEQYF. CDR3 bases: TGTGCCAGCAGTCAGTCAGGGTACTCCTACGAGCAGTACTTC.

This clonotype was counted at least ten times. The V and J genes are TRBV9 and TRBJ2-7; D is possibly TRBD2 (6 bases). The CDR3 loop spans 15 amino acids. CDR1 is SGDLS, CDR2 YYNGEE, per germline. Trimming cost V 4 bases and J 3 bases, with 17 bases left between them. The CDR3 spells CASSSGTDGIYEQYF. Here the CDR3 DNA reads TGTGCCAGCAGCTCCGGGACTGACGGGATCTACGAGCAGTACTTC.

This clonotype was detected ten times or more. The chain couples TRBV5-6 to TRBJ2-1; the match to TRBD1 covers 8 bases. Germline CDR1 and CDR2: SGHDT and YYEEEE. V shed 5 bases and J 5 bases; nucleotides not matched to a gene: 6. CDR3 length equals 14 residues. This CDR3 reads CASRWTGMNNEQFF. DNA for the CDR3: TGTGCCAGCAGGTGGACAGGGATGAACAATGAGCAGTTCTTC.